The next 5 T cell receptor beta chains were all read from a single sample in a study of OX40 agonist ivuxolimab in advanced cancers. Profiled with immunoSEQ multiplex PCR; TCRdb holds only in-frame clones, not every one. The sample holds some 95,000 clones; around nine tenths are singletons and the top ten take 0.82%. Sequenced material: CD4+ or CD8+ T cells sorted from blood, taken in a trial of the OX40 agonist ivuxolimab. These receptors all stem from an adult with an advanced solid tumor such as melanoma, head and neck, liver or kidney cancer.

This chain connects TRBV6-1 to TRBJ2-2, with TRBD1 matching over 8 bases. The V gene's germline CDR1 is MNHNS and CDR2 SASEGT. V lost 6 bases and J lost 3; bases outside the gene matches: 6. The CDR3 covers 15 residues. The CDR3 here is CASRWTGKDTGELFF. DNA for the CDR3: TGTGCCAGCAGATGGACAGGGAAGGACACCGGGGAGCTGTTTTTT.

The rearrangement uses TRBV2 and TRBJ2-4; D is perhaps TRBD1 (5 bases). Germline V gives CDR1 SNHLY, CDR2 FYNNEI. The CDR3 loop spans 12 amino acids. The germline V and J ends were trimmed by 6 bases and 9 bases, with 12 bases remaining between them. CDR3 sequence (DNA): TGTGCCAGCAGGGGGCAAGGCCCCATTCAGTACTTC. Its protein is CASRGQGPIQYF.

CDR3 in amino acids: CSVEALRRDRDPMNTEAFF. The CDR3 coding sequence is TGCAGCGTTGAAGCTTTACGCCGGGACAGAGACCCCATGAACACTGAAGCTTTCTTT. The chain links TRBV29-1 to TRBJ1-1; 7 nucleotides line up with TRBD1. With V trimmed by 1 base and J by 0 bases, 17 bases remained unmatched. Germline loops: CDR1 SQVTM, CDR2 ANQGSEA. CDR3 length: 19 residues.

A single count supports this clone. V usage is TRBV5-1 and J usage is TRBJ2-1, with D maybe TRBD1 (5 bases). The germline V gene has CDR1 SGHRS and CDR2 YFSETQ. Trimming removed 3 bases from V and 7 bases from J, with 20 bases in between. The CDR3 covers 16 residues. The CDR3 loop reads CASSWSPGSQGNEQFF. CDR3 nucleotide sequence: TGCGCCAGCAGCTGGTCCCCGGGCTCTCAGGGTAATGAGCAGTTCTTC.

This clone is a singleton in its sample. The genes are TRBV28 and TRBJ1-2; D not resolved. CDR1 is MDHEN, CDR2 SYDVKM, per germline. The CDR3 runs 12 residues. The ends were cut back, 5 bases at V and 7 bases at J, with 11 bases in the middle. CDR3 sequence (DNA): TGTGCCAGCAGTCCTACTATGGGTGGCTACACCTTC. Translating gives CASSPTMGGYTF.